This TCR beta chain was sequenced during a study of OX40 agonist ivuxolimab in advanced cancers. Sequencing was performed with immunoSEQ multiplex PCR; in TCRdb, only in-frame clones are kept and a portion is missing. In the table there are about 83,000 clones, 80% to 95% of which are singletons. The starting material was CD4+ or CD8+ T cells sorted from blood, obtained in a trial of the OX40 agonist ivuxolimab. The receptor was derived from an adult with an advanced solid tumor such as melanoma, head and neck, liver or kidney cancer.

The CDR3 here is CASTVNRGYEQYF. CDR3 in DNA: TGTGCCAGCACGGTTAACAGGGGCTACGAGCAGTACTTC. The rearrangement joins TRBV2 to TRBJ2-7; 7 bases align to TRBD1. The CDR3 spans 13 residues. Germline CDR1 reads SNHLY; CDR2 reads FYNNEI. J was trimmed by 3 bases and V by 7 bases; bases with no gene match: 6.